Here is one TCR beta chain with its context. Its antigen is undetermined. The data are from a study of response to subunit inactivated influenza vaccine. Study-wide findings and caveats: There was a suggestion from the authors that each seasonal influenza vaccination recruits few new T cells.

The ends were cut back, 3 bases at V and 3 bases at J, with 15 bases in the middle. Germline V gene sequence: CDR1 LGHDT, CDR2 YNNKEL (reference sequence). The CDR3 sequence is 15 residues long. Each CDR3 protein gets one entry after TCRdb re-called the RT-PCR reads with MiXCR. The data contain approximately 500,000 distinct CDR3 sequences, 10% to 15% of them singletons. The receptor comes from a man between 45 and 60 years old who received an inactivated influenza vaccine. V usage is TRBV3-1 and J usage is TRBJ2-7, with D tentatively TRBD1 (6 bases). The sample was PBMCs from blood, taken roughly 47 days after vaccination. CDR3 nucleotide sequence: TGTGCCAGCAGCCAGTACAGGGATTTGTTCTACGAGCAGTACTTC. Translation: CASSQYRDLFYEQYF.